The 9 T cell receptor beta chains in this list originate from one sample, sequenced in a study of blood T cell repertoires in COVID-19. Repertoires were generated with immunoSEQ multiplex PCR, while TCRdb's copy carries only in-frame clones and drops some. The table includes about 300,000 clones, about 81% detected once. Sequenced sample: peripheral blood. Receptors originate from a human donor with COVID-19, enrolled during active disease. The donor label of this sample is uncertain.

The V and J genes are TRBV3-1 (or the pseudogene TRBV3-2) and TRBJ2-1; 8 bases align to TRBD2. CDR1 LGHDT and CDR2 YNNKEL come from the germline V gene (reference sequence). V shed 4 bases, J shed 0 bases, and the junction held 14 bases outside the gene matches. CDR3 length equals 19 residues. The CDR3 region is CASSPRGSGRAASYNEQFF. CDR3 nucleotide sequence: TGTGCCAGCAGCCCCCGGGGGAGCGGGAGAGCCGCCTCCTACAATGAGCAGTTCTTC.

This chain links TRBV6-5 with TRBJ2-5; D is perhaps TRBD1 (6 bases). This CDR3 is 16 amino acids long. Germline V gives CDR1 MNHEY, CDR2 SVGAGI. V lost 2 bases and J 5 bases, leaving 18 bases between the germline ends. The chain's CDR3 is CASSYTRWAGEETQYF. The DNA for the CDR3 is TGTGCCAGCAGTTACACGCGGTGGGCAGGGGAGGAGACCCAGTACTTC.

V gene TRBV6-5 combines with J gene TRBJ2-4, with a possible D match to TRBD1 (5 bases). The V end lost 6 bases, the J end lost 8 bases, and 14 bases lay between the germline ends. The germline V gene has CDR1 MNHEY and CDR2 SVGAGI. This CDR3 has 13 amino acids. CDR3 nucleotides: TGTGCCAGCAGACAGGAGAGGAGTGACATTCAGTACTTC. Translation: CASRQERSDIQYF.

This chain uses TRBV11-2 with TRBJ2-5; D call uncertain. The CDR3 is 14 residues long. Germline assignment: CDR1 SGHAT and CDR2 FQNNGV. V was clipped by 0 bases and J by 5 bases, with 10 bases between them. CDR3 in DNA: TGTGCCAGCAGCTTAGATCGTCTAGACGAGACCCAGTACTTC. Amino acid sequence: CASSLDRLDETQYF.

CDR3 bases: TGTGCCAGCATTAAACAGGGTGCAGGAAACACCATATATTTT. Its protein product is CASIKQGAGNTIYF. This chain joins TRBV28 and TRBJ1-3, with a possible D match to TRBD1 (6 bases). The CDR3 contains 14 residues. Per the germline V gene, CDR1 is MDHEN and CDR2 is SYDVKM. Trimming cost V 7 bases and J 4 bases, with 14 bases left between them.

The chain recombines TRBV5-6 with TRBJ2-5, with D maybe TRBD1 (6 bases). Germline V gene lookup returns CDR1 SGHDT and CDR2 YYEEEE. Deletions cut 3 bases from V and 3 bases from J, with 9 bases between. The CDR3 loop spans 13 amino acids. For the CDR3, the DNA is TGTGCCAGCAGCTCTGGACAGAAAGAGACCCAGTACTTC. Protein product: CASSSGQKETQYF.

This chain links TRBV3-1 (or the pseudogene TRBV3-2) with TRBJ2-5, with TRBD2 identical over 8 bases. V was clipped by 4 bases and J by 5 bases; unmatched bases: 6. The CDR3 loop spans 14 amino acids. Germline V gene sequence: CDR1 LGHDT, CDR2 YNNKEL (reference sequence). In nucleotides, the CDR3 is TGTGCCAGCAGCCGCCGTAGCGGGGAGGAGACCCAGTACTTC. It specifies CASSRRSGEETQYF.

In DNA, the CDR3 is TGTGCCAGCAGCTTTATCTCGGTGCAGGGGGTAGTTGGCTACACCTTC. It specifies CASSFISVQGVVGYTF. The chain uses TRBV5-6 and TRBJ1-2; 7 bases align to TRBD1. The CDR3 runs to 16 residues. V shed 2 bases, J shed 7 bases, and the junction held 14 bases outside the gene matches. Germline V CDR1 and CDR2: SGHDT, YYEEEE.

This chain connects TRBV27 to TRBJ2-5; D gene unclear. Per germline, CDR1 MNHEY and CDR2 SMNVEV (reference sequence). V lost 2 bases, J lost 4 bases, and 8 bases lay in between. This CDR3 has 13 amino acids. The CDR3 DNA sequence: TGTGCCAGCAGTTTACGGTGGGCAGAGACCCAGTACTTC. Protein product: CASSLRWAETQYF.